A single sample gave rise to the 22 T cell receptor beta chains below, sequenced in a study of blood T cell repertoires in COVID-19 (TCRdb year 2020). Libraries were constructed by the immunoSEQ multiplex PCR assay. In TCRdb, the immuneACCESS table is reduced to in-frame sequences with V and J assigned. These tables do not hold every clone; where another copy was compared, an unresolved V gene accounts for under half, and the others remain unexplained. The sample yields about 220,000 clones; around 90% were counted once. Clones ranked in the top ten supply roughly 2.5% of the sample. Source material: PBMCs or T cells enriched from blood (not recorded which). Receptors originate from a woman younger than 45 who had recovered from COVID-19.

The chain joins TRBV29-1 to TRBJ1-3; D gene uncertain. The germline gives CDR1 SQVTM, CDR2 ANQGSEA. Trimming removed 8 bases at V and 0 bases at J, with 11 bases between. The CDR3 has 13 residues. CDR3 coding DNA: TGCAGCATGAGAAAGAGCTCTGGAAACACCATATATTTT. Its translation: CSMRKSSGNTIYF.

The gene calls are TRBV4-3 and TRBJ2-3, with 11 bases aligning to TRBD2. V lost 6 bases, J lost 4 bases, and 9 bases stayed unmatched. Germline V lookup: CDR1 LGHNA, CDR2 YSLEER. There are 16 residues in the CDR3. CDR3 in amino acids: CASRKRLAGFPDTQYF. CDR3 coding DNA: TGCGCCAGCAGAAAACGACTAGCGGGGTTTCCAGATACGCAGTATTTT.

J is TRBJ2-6 and V is TRBV21-1; the table calls TRBD2, which could not be checked here. TRBV21-1 is a known pseudogene. The CDR3 spans 12 residues. The CDR3 loop reads CASRSGANVLTF. The CDR3 DNA reads as TGTGCCAGTAGATCTGGGGCCAACGTCCTGACTTTC.

The rearrangement joins TRBV5-1 to TRBJ1-2; 7 bases align to TRBD1. The germline V gene encodes CDR1 SGHRS and CDR2 YFSETQ. V trimming: 2 bases; J trimming: 8 bases; junction bases outside the gene matches: 9. The CDR3 runs to 14 residues. This CDR3 reads CASSFPGTVSGYTF. The CDR3 DNA is TGCGCCAGCAGCTTCCCCGGGACAGTTTCGGGCTACACCTTC.

The rearrangement links TRBV19 to TRBJ2-1; 8 bases line up with TRBD1. CDR1 and CDR2 (germline): LNHDA, SQIVND (reference sequence). The CDR3 runs to 16 residues. Trimming cost V 3 bases and J 3 bases; bases outside gene matches: 7. As DNA, the CDR3 is TGTGCCAGTAGTATTACGACAGGGGACCACTACAATGAGCAGTTCTTC. Amino acids: CASSITTGDHYNEQFF. Using reference TRBV19 and TRBJ2-1 for the parts outside the CDR3, the full variable domain is DGGITQSPKYLFRKEGQNVTLSCEQNLNHDAMYWYRQDPGQGLRLIYYSQIVNDFQKGDIAEGYSVSREKKESFPLTVTSAQKNPTAFYLCASSITTGDHYNEQFFGPGTRLTVL.

The CDR3 sequence is CATSRTRDRVRVEQYF. In DNA form, the CDR3 reads TGTGCCACCAGCAGGACCCGGGACAGGGTGAGAGTCGAGCAGTACTTC. The chain links TRBV15 to TRBJ2-7; 9 bases match TRBD1. The CDR3 runs 16 residues. In germline, CDR1 is LNHNV, CDR2 YYDKDF (reference sequence). Unmatched junction bases numbered 12, after V lost 3 bases and J lost 6 bases.

Only one count was recorded for this clone. The chain links TRBV4-3 to TRBJ1-2; maybe TRBD1 (5 bases). With 0 bases removed from V and 3 bases from J, the gap between germline ends came to 11 bases. The CDR3 runs to 15 residues. Germline CDR1 is LGHNA and CDR2 is YSLEER. CDR3 protein: CASSQDLTAYYGYTF. CDR3 bases: TGCGCCAGCAGCCAAGATCTGACAGCTTACTATGGCTACACCTTC.

This clone was seen more than once but under ten times. The same CDR3 can be traced to other DNA sequences in this sample. The CDR3 coding sequence is TGTGCCAGCAGCCTTAGCGGGTACGAGCAGTACTTC. Its translation is CASSLSGYEQYF. This rearrangement joins TRBV5-4 to TRBJ2-7, with 7 bases that match TRBD2. V shed 4 bases, J shed 4 bases, and the junction held 2 bases outside the gene matches. The germline V gene encodes CDR1 SGHNT and CDR2 YYREEE (reference sequence). This CDR3 contains 12 residues.

The chain recombines TRBV4-2 with TRBJ1-2; tentative D call: TRBD1 (5 bases). The V end lost 0 bases, the J end lost 1 base, and 15 bases lay between the germline ends. Per germline, CDR1 LGHNA and CDR2 YNFKEQ. The CDR3 loop spans 17 amino acids. This chain's CDR3 is CASSQEDGTGGNYGYTF. CDR3 nucleotide sequence: TGTGCCAGCAGCCAAGAGGACGGAACGGGGGGTAACTATGGCTACACCTTC.

The chain combines TRBV5-1 with TRBJ1-3, with D perhaps matching TRBD1 (6 bases). With 0 bases removed from V and 0 bases from J, the gap between germline ends came to 7 bases. This CDR3 has 15 residues. CDR1 SGHRS and CDR2 YFSETQ come from the germline V gene. The CDR3 DNA reads TGCGCCAGCAGCTTGGCGGACAGCTCTGGAAACACCATATATTTT. This translates into CASSLADSSGNTIYF.

The chain employs TRBV27 and TRBJ1-3; D gene unclear. This CDR3 has 12 amino acids. Looked up from germline, CDR1 is MNHEY and CDR2 is SMNVEV (reference sequence). V lost 8 bases to trimming and J lost 4 bases, with 9 bases between them. DNA of the CDR3: TGTGCCAGCGGCTCCCGAGGAAACACCATATATTTT. Its protein is CASGSRGNTIYF.

This rearrangement joins TRBV18 to TRBJ1-2, with unresolved D. Trimming took off 6 bases at V and 7 bases at J, with 15 bases between the two ends. Germline assignment: CDR1 KGHSH and CDR2 LQKENI. The CDR3 is 13 amino acids. The CDR3 region is CASSPGVRAGYTF. The CDR3 DNA is TGTGCCAGCTCCCCGGGAGTCCGGGCTGGCTACACCTTC.

The chain joins TRBV4-2 to TRBJ1-5; D is ambiguous. V was shortened by 0 bases and J by 6 bases, with 15 bases between the two germline ends. Germline lookup yields CDR1 LGHNA and CDR2 YNFKEQ. CDR3 size: 16 residues. As DNA, the CDR3 is TGTGCCAGCAGCCAAGATGATTCGGGGAGTCGTCAGCCCCAGCATTTT. Residues: CASSQDDSGSRQPQHF.

For the CDR3, the DNA is TGCGCCAGCAGCCAATTTTTCCGGGACTCAAGGGGCTACACCTTC. Its protein is CASSQFFRDSRGYTF. V is TRBV4-1 and J is TRBJ1-2, with D tentatively TRBD1 (5 bases). The V gene's germline CDR1 is MGHRA and CDR2 YSYEKL. Trimming stripped 2 bases from V and 8 bases from J, with 18 bases between. This CDR3 comprises 15 residues.

The rearrangement links TRBV4-3 to TRBJ1-1; 8 bases fit TRBD1. After removal of 2 bases from V and 1 base from J, the junction contained 3 bases not matched to a gene. The germline CDR1 and CDR2 sequences are LGHNA and YSLEER. The length of the CDR3 is 15 residues. The CDR3, as DNA: TGCGCCAGCAGCCAAAGGACAGGGTCGAACACTGAAGCTTTCTTT. This encodes CASSQRTGSNTEAFF.

The gene calls are TRBV7-3 and TRBJ2-1, with a possible D match to TRBD2 (6 bases). This CDR3 spans 14 amino acids. V was shortened by 3 bases and J by 8 bases, with 14 bases between the two germline ends. The V gene's germline CDR1 is SGHTA and CDR2 FQGTGA. CDR3 sequence: CASSFRGREDEQFF. The CDR3 DNA reads TGTGCCAGCAGCTTCCGCGGCAGGGAGGATGAGCAGTTCTTC.

The chain carries TRBV3-1 (or the pseudogene TRBV3-2) and TRBJ1-2, with D perhaps matching TRBD1 (6 bases). The germline CDR1 and CDR2 sequences are LGHDT and YNNKEL (reference sequence). V lost 0 bases to trimming and J lost 3 bases, with 14 bases between them. The CDR3 is 16 amino acids. The CDR3 DNA reads as TGTGCCAGCAGCCAAGAAAGTCGACAGGCCTACTATGGCTACACCTTC. Its protein product is CASSQESRQAYYGYTF.

The V and J genes are TRBV4-2 and TRBJ2-4; maybe TRBD1 (5 bases). Germline assignment: CDR1 LGHNA and CDR2 YNFKEQ. V was pared by 0 bases and J by 9 bases, with 9 bases between. The CDR3 spans 13 residues. The CDR3, as DNA: TGTGCCAGCAGCCAAGACAGGGTGAGCATTCAGTACTTC. Translation: CASSQDRVSIQYF.

Ten or more counts support this clone. CDR3: CASSLVSSGNTIYF. CDR3 bases: TGTGCCAGCAGCTTGGTGTCCTCGGGAAACACCATATATTTT. The rearrangement uses TRBV5-6 and TRBJ1-3, with D hard to call. The V and J ends lost 0 bases and 4 bases respectively, with 8 bases between them. CDR3 length: 14 residues. Per germline, CDR1 SGHDT and CDR2 YYEEEE.

The sample holds one count of this clone. This rearrangement joins TRBV19 to TRBJ2-7, with 10 bases that match TRBD2. J was trimmed by 3 bases and V by 7 bases; bases with no gene match: 6. This CDR3 is 14 amino acids long. CDR1 and CDR2 (germline): LNHDA, SQIVND (reference sequence). The DNA of the CDR3 is TGTGCCAGTACCACCGGGACTAGCGACTACGAGCAGTACTTC. Amino acid sequence: CASTTGTSDYEQYF.

The rearrangement links TRBV4-3 to TRBJ2-7; 7 bases agree with TRBD1. CDR1 and CDR2 from the germline V gene are LGHNA and YSLEER. This CDR3 is built from 13 residues. J gave up 12 bases and V 0 bases, and 8 bases lay outside the gene matches. The CDR3 sequence is CASSQDSGQQRYF. DNA of the CDR3: TGCGCCAGCAGCCAAGATTCGGGACAGCAGCGGTACTTC.

The V gene is TRBV5-5, the J gene TRBJ1-4; 8 bases fit TRBD1. The ends lost 0 bases at V and 6 bases at J; junction bases unmatched: 1. This CDR3 is 14 amino acids long. The germline gives CDR1 SGHKS, CDR2 YYEKEE (reference sequence). The CDR3 coding sequence is TGTGCCAGCAGCTTGGGACAGGGGTATGAAAAACTGTTTTTT. This gives the protein CASSLGQGYEKLFF.